This entry is about one T cell receptor (beta chain). Per the original methods: For nucleated cells, counts were estimated from reference gene primer amplification. Profiling relied on immunoSEQ multiplex PCR, and the TCRdb table lists in-frame clones only, not all of them. D and trimming were read from the DNA, whereas the V and J calls and clone size are those reported in that table. The table records over 15,000 clones, roughly 89% of them present only once. The V gene lost 5 bases and the J gene lost 4 bases, with 16 bases spanning the gap. CDR3 length equals 15 residues. Germline V gives CDR1 SGHVS, CDR2 FQNEAQ. Seattle patients were enrolled while actively infected and followed longitudinally. This sample is drawn from a study of blood T cell repertoires in COVID-19. Looking at the study overall: Material from acute and convalescent COVID-19 was sourced from the United States, Italy and Spain.

Sequenced sample: peripheral blood. The chain is built from TRBV7-8 and TRBJ2-3; D is perhaps TRBD2 (5 bases). The receptor comes from a woman older than 75 with COVID-19, enrolled during active disease. The CDR3, as DNA: TGTGCCAGCAGCCCCCGGCGACCACTAGCAGATACGCAGTATTTT. As protein: CASSPRRPLADTQYF.